This record covers a single T cell receptor beta chain. Antigen: not known. This entry comes from a study of graft-versus-host responses after intestinal transplantation. Study overall: Each of the recipients got a multivisceral, liver-intestinal, or isolated intestinal transplant. After anti-thymocyte globulin induction, recipients took tacrolimus and steroids for three to four years.

Study outcomes and limitations: Allografts carried high graft-versus-host to host-versus-graft clonal ratios in patients having graft-donor T cell macrochimerism. GvH clones turned up in recipient marrow; some had shown up first in ileum or blood.

Trimming pared 5 bases from V and 1 base from J, leaving 5 bases between. This CDR3 is built from 13 residues. Germline V gene lookup returns CDR1 SEHNR and CDR2 FQNEAQ (reference sequence). Clones were read by immunoSEQ multiplex PCR, and TCRdb kept only the in-frame ones, dropping some. The sample carries about 85,000 clones, less than 95% recorded once. The chain combines TRBV7-9 with TRBJ2-2; D not resolved. Sample: unstimulated CD8+ T cells sorted from spleen or lymph node cells, taken before transplant. This clonotype originated in a human donor who was the organ donor for an intestinal transplant. CDR3: CASSRENTGELFF. In DNA, the CDR3 is TGTGCCAGCAGCCGAGAGAACACCGGGGAGCTGTTTTTT.